The table lists the clone carrying this TCR beta chain with many counts. What it recognizes is unknown. This beta chain lies outside the target of a library built for alpha chains; its clone size means little. Time point reported: sample taken at primary tumor resection. Untreated early-stage non-small cell lung cancer patients, approximately 76 in total, were the donors. Frozen PBMC, nontumor lung or tumor provided whole RNA, which was sequenced unsorted. V lost 1 base, J lost 0 bases, and 11 bases lay in between. CDR1 SNHLY and CDR2 FYNNEI come from the germline V gene. The CDR3 is made up of 16 amino acids. This sample is part of a study of spatial heterogeneity in lung cancer. General study findings and limits: Tracking of tumor mutation counts was seen in expanded intratumoral alpha and beta TCR counts.

TCRdb redid the calling of the 5' RACE reads with MiXCR, one entry per CDR3 protein. The table shows about 13,000 distinct CDR3 sequences, with more than 5% occurring only once. The clonotype was recovered from a female donor with early-stage non-small cell lung cancer. Here the sequenced sample was lung tumor tissue, taken at surgery. The chain carries TRBV2 and TRBJ2-3, with D hard to call. CDR3 amino acids: CASSEDGYSSTDTQYF. CDR3 sequence (DNA): TGTGCCAGCAGTGAAGACGGATACTCTAGCACAGATACGCAGTATTTT.